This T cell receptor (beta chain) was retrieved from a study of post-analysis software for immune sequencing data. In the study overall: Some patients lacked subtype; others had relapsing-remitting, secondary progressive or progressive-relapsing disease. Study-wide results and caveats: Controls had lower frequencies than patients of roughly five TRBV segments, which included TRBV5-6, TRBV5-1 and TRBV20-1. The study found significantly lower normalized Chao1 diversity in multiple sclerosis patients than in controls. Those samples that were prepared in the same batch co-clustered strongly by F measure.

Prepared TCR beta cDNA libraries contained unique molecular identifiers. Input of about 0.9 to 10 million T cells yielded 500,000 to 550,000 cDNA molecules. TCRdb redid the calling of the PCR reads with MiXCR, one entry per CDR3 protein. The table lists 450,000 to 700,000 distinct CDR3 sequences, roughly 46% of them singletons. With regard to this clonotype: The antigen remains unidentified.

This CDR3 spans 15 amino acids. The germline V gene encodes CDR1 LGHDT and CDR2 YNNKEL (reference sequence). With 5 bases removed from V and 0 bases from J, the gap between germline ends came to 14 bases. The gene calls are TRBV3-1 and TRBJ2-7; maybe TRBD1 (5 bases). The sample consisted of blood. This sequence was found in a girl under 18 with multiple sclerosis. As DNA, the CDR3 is TGTGCCAGCAGCTTCATGGGGCGGAACTCCTACGAGCAGTACTTC. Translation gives CASSFMGRNSYEQYF.